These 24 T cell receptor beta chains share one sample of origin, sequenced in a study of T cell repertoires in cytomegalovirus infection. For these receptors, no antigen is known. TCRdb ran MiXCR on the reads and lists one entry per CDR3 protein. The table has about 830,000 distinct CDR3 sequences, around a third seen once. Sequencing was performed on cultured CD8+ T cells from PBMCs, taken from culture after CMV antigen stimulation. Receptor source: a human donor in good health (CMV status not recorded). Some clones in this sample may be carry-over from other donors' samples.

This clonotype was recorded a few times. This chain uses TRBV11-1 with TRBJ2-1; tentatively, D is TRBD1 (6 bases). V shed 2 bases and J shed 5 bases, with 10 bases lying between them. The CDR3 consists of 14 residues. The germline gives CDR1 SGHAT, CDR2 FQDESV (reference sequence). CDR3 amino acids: CASSLRGNHNEQFF. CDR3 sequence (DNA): TGTGCCAGCAGCTTAAGGGGGAACCACAATGAGCAGTTCTTC. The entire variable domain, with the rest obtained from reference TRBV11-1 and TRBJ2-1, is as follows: EAEVAQSPRYKITEKSQAVAFWCDPISGHATLYWYRQILGQGPELLVQFQDESVVDDSQLPKDRFSAERLKGVDSTLKIQPAELGDSAMYLCASSLRGNHNEQFFGPGTRLTVL.

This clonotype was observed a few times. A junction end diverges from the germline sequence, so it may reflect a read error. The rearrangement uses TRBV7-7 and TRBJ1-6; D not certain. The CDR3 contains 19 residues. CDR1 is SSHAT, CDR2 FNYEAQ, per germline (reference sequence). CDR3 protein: CASSLEVWTSSSYNSPLHF. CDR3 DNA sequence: TGTGCTAGCAGCTTAGAAGTTTGGACTTCGAGCTCCTATAATTCACCCCTCCACTTT. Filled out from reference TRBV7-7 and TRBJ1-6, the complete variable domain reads GAGVSQSPRYKVTKRGQDVTLRCDPISSHATLYWYQQALGQGPEFLTYFNYEAQPDKSGLPSDRFSAERPEGSISTLTIQRTEQRDSAMYRCASSLEVWTSSSYNSPLHFGNGTRLTVT.

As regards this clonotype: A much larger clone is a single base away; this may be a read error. DNA of the CDR3: TGTGCCAACAGCCCCCGAGACAGGGGGTTTTTAGGGGACACTGAAGCTTTCTTT. Its translation: CANSPRDRGFLGDTEAFF. V and J are TRBV5-6 and TRBJ1-1; 9 bases line up with TRBD1. Per germline, CDR1 SGHDT and CDR2 YYEEEE. This CDR3 region has 18 residues. Variable domain in full (rest from reference TRBV5-6 and TRBJ1-1): DAGVTQSPTHLIKTRGQQVTLRCSPKSGHDTVSWYQQALGQGPQFIFQYYEEEERQRGNFPDRFSGHQFPNYSSELNVNALLLGDSALYLCANSPRDRGFLGDTEAFFGQGTRLTVV.

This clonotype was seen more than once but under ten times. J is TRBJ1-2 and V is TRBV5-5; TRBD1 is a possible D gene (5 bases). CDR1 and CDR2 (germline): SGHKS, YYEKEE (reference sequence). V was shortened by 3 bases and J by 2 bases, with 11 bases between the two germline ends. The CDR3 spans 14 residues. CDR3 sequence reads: CASSSFRENYGYTF. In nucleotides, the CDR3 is TGTGCCAGCAGCTCATTCAGGGAGAACTATGGCTACACCTTC.

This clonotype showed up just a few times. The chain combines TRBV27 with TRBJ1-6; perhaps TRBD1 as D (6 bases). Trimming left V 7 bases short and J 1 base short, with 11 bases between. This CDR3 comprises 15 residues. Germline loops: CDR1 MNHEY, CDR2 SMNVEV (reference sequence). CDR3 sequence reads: CASTPGESYNSPLHF. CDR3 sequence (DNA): TGTGCCAGCACCCCAGGGGAGTCCTATAATTCACCCCTCCACTTT.

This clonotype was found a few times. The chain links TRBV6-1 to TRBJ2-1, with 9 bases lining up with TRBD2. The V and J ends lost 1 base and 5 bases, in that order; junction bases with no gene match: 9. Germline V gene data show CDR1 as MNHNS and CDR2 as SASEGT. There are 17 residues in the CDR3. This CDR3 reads CASSEGPAGGIHNEQFF. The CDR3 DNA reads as TGTGCCAGCAGTGAAGGCCCAGCGGGGGGAATCCACAATGAGCAGTTCTTC.

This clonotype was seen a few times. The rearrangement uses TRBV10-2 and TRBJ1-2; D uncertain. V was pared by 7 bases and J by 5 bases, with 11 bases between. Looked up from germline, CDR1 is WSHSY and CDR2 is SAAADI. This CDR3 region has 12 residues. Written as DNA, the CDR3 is TGCGCCAGCAAGGATGAAGGTTATGGCTACACCTTC. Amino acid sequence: CASKDEGYGYTF.

The CDR3: CASSFGTTNSPLHF. The CDR3 region has the DNA TGTGCCAGCAGTTTTGGGACAACTAATTCACCCCTCCACTTT. This chain links TRBV27 with TRBJ1-6; the D gene is possibly TRBD1 (6 bases). This CDR3 contains 14 residues. Trimming pared 3 bases from V and 6 bases from J, leaving 9 bases between. CDR1 is MNHEY, CDR2 SMNVEV, per germline (reference sequence).

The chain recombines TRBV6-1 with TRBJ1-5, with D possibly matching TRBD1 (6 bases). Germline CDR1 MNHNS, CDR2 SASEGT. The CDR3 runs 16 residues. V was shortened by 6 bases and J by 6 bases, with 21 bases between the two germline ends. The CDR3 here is CASRGGRSGIIQPQHF. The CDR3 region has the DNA TGTGCCAGCAGGGGGGGGCGGTCAGGTATTATTCAGCCCCAGCATTTT.

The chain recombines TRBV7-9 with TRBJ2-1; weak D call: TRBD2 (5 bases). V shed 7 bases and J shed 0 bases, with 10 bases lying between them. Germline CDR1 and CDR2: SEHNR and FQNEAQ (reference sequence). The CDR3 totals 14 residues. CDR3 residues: CASTIGSSYNEQFF. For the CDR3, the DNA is TGTGCCAGCACCATTGGGAGCTCCTACAATGAGCAGTTCTTC.

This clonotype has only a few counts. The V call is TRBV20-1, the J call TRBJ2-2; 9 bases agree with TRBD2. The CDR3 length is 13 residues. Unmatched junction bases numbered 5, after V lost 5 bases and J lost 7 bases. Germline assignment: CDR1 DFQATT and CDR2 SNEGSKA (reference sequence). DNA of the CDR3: TGCAGTGCTCTTAGCGGGGGAAACGGGGAGCTGTTTTTT. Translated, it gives CSALSGGNGELFF.

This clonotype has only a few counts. The CDR3: CASSGYRDILQPQHF. CDR3 coding DNA: TGTGCCAGCAGTGGGTACCGGGACATATTACAGCCCCAGCATTTT. This sequence joins TRBV6-1 and TRBJ1-5; the D gene is possibly TRBD1 (6 bases). The CDR3 covers 15 residues. Germline V gives CDR1 MNHNS, CDR2 SASEGT. Trimming removed 4 bases from V and 7 bases from J, with 17 bases in between.

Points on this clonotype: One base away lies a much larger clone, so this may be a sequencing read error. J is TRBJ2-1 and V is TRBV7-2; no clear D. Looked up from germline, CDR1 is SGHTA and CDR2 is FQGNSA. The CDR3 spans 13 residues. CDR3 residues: CVSSLVTYNEQFF. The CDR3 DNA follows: TGTGTCAGCAGCTTAGTTACGTACAATGAGCAGTTCTTC.

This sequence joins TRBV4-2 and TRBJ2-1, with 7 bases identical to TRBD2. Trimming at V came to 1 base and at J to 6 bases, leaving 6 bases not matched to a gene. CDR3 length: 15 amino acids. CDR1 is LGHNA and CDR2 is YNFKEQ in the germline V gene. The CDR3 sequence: CASSQVAGVGNEQFF. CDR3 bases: TGTGCCAGCAGCCAAGTGGCGGGGGTGGGCAATGAGCAGTTCTTC.

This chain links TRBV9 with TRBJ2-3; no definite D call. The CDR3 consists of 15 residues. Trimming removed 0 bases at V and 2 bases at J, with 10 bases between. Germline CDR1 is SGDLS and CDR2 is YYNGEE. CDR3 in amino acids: CASSVEWDPTDTQYF. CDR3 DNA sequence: TGTGCCAGCAGCGTAGAATGGGATCCCACAGATACGCAGTATTTT.

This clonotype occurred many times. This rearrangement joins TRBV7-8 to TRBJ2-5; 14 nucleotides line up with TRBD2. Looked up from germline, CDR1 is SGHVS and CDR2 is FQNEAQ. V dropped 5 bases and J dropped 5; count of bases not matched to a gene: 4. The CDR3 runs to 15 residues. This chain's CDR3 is CASSGTSGGPETQYF. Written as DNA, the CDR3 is TGTGCCAGCAGCGGGACTAGCGGGGGACCGGAGACCCAGTACTTC.

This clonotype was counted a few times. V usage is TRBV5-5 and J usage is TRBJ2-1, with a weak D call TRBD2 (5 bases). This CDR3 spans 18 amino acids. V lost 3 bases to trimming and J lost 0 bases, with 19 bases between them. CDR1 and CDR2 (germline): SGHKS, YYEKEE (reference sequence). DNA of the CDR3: TGTGCCAGCAGCTCGACCACCCTCCCGGGGAGCTCCTACAATGAGCAGTTCTTC. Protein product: CASSSTTLPGSSYNEQFF.

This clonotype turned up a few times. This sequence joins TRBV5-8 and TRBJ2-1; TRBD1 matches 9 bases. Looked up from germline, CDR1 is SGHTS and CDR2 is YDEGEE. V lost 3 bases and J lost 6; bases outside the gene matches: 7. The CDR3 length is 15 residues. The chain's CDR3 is CASSSAGTGTNEQFF. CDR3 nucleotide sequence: TGTGCCAGCAGCTCTGCCGGGACAGGGACCAATGAGCAGTTCTTC.

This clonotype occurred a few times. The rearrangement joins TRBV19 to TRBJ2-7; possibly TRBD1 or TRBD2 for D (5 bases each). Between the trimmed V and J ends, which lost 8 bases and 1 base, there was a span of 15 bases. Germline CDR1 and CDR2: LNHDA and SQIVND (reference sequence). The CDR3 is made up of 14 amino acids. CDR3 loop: CASRDRNLSYEQYF. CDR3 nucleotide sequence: TGTGCCAGTCGGGACCGCAACCTTTCCTACGAGCAGTACTTC. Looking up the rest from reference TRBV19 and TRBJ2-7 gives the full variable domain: DGGITQSPKYLFRKEGQNVTLSCEQNLNHDAMYWYRQDPGQGLRLIYYSQIVNDFQKGDIAEGYSVSREKKESFPLTVTSAQKNPTAFYLCASRDRNLSYEQYFGPGTRLTVT.

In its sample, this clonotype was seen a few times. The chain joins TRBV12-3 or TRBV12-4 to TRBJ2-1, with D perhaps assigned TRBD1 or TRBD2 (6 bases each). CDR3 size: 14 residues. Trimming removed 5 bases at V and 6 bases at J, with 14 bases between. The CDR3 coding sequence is TGTGCCAGCAGTGCCGGAGGGGGGATCAATGAGCAGTTCTTC. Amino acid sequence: CASSAGGGINEQFF.

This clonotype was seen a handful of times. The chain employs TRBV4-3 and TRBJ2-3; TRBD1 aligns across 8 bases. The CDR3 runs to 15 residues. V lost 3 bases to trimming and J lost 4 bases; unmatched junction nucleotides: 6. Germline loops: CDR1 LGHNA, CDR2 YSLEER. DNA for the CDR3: TGCGCCAGCAGCCAGGGTGGACAGGGAGCAGATACGCAGTATTTT. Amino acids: CASSQGGQGADTQYF.

CDR3 sequence: CATSDLDSTGELFF. CDR3 DNA sequence: TGTGCCACCAGTGACCTGGACAGCACCGGGGAGCTGTTTTTT. This chain uses TRBV24-1 with TRBJ2-2; D may be TRBD1 (6 bases). Germline V gene data show CDR1 as KGHDR and CDR2 as SFDVKD. Trimming removed 4 bases at V and 4 bases at J, with 9 bases between. The CDR3 has 14 amino acids.

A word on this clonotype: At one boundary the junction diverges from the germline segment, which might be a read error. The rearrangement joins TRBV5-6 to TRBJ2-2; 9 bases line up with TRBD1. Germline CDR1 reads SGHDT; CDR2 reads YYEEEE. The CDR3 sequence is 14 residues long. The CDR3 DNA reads TGTGCCAGCAACTTGGACAGGGGTACCGGGGAGCTGTTTTTT. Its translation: CASNLDRGTGELFF.

The CDR3: CASSSRGLGTQYF. The CDR3 DNA reads TGTGCCAGCAGTTCGAGAGGCCTGGGGACCCAGTACTTC. The chain uses TRBV28 and TRBJ2-5; no firm D call. CDR3 length: 13 residues. From germline, CDR1 is MDHEN and CDR2 SYDVKM. The V and J ends lost 4 bases and 7 bases respectively, with 13 bases between them.